A selection of T cell receptor beta chains follows, all from one sample in a study of blood T cell repertoires in COVID-19. TCRdb keeps only in-frame clones here, not all; method: immunoSEQ multiplex PCR. The sample comprises about 140,000 clones, around 82% of which are singletons, and around 8% rests with the top ten. Sequencing was performed on peripheral blood. The receptors derive from a human donor in a cohort sampled during active COVID-19. Both conserved end residues are part of each CDR3. D genes are given only for firm matches. Clone sizes are given selectively: once, few, many, or a class where the clone is expanded.

v_gene: TRBV11-1
abundance: once
j_gene: TRBJ1-6
d_gene: TRBD1
CDR3nt: TGTGCCAGCAGCCCCCGGGACAGGGGTAATTCACCCCTCCACTTT
CDR3aa: CASSPRDRGNSPLHF

v_gene: TRBV4-1
abundance: -
j_gene: TRBJ2-3
d_gene: TRBD2
CDR3nt: TGCGCCAGCAGCAAAACCGGGACTAGCGGGGGCACAGATACGCAGTATTTT
CDR3aa: CASSKTGTSGGTDTQYF

v_gene: TRBV7-2
abundance: medium-sized
j_gene: TRBJ2-1
d_gene: -
CDR3nt: TGTGCCAGCAGCTTAACAGGGCTCAATGAGCAGTTCTTC
CDR3aa: CASSLTGLNEQFF

v_gene: TRBV29-1
abundance: -
j_gene: TRBJ1-3
d_gene: -
CDR3nt: TGCAGCGTTGTGGGGGGTGGGCAGGTTTTTGGAAACACCATATATTTT
CDR3aa: CSVVGGGQVFGNTIYF

v_gene: TRBV19
abundance: -
j_gene: TRBJ2-5
d_gene: -
CDR3nt: TGTGCCAGTGAGGGCGGCAGCTTAGGGGAGACCCAGTACTTC
CDR3aa: CASEGGSLGETQYF

v_gene: TRBV27
abundance: -
j_gene: TRBJ1-2
d_gene: TRBD1
CDR3nt: TGTGCCAGCAGGACAGGGGGCTCTAGGTATGGCTACACCTTC
CDR3aa: CASRTGGSRYGYTF

v_gene: TRBV28
abundance: few
j_gene: TRBJ2-6
d_gene: -
CDR3nt: TGTGCCAGCAGCTGGACAGACTGGGTCGGGGTAGGTGGGGCCAACGTCCTGACTTTC
CDR3aa: CASSWTDWVGVGGANVLTF

v_gene: TRBV6-4
abundance: -
j_gene: TRBJ2-1
d_gene: TRBD1
CDR3nt: TGTGCCAGCAGCCCCGGGGCACAGGGGGCCAATGAGCAGTTCTTC
CDR3aa: CASSPGAQGANEQFF

v_gene: TRBV19
abundance: -
j_gene: TRBJ1-5
d_gene: -
CDR3nt: TGTGCCAGTAGTATCGGGGGAATCCAGCCCCAGCATTTT
CDR3aa: CASSIGGIQPQHF

v_gene: TRBV10-1
abundance: -
j_gene: TRBJ2-7
d_gene: -
CDR3nt: TGCGCCAGCAGGGACAGAACTCTGAGCTCCTTCTACGAGCAGTACTTC
CDR3aa: CASRDRTLSSFYEQYF

v_gene: TRBV7-9
abundance: -
j_gene: TRBJ2-3
d_gene: TRBD2
CDR3nt: TGTGCCAGCAGCTCTCGGGGACTAGCGGGGGGGCGAGGCCCAGATACGCAGTATTTT
CDR3aa: CASSSRGLAGGRGPDTQYF

v_gene: TRBV9
abundance: once
j_gene: TRBJ2-7
d_gene: -
CDR3nt: TGTGCCAGCAGCCCCTCCCGGTACGAGCAGTACTTC
CDR3aa: CASSPSRYEQYF

v_gene: TRBV10-3
abundance: -
j_gene: TRBJ2-1
d_gene: -
CDR3nt: TGTGCCATCACCGCGGGGGCCTCGGGGGGAGAGCAGTTCTTC
CDR3aa: CAITAGASGGEQFF

v_gene: TRBV5-5
abundance: -
j_gene: TRBJ1-5
d_gene: -
CDR3nt: TGTGCCAGCAGCTCCTCAGGGCACAGGCAGCCCCAGCATTTT
CDR3aa: CASSSSGHRQPQHF

v_gene: TRBV2
abundance: -
j_gene: TRBJ1-2
d_gene: -
CDR3nt: TGTGCCAGCATCGGAGGGGTGTATGGCTACACCTTC
CDR3aa: CASIGGVYGYTF

v_gene: TRBV19
abundance: -
j_gene: TRBJ2-3
d_gene: -
CDR3nt: TGTGCCAGTACCTCACCCAGGGTGGCAGATACGCAGTATTTT
CDR3aa: CASTSPRVADTQYF

v_gene: TRBV9
abundance: -
j_gene: TRBJ1-1
d_gene: TRBD1
CDR3nt: TGTGCCAGCAGCGTCGGACAGGGGGCGCCCGCTGAAGCTTTCTTT
CDR3aa: CASSVGQGAPAEAFF

v_gene: TRBV6-6
abundance: -
j_gene: TRBJ2-5
d_gene: TRBD2
CDR3nt: TGTGCCAGCAGTCGGACTTCCGGGACTAGCGCCCCCGGGGCCCAGTACTTC
CDR3aa: CASSRTSGTSAPGAQYF

v_gene: TRBV10-3
abundance: -
j_gene: TRBJ1-5
d_gene: -
CDR3nt: TGTGCCATCCGGGACACCTATAGCAATCAGCCCCAGCATTTT
CDR3aa: CAIRDTYSNQPQHF

v_gene: TRBV5-1
abundance: -
j_gene: TRBJ2-7
d_gene: TRBD2
CDR3nt: TGCGCCAGCAGCCGTTTTCCCGGGGGGAGCAGCTACGAGCAGTACTTC
CDR3aa: CASSRFPGGSSYEQYF

v_gene: TRBV30
abundance: -
j_gene: TRBJ1-1
d_gene: -
CDR3nt: TGTGCCTACCTTAAAGGGGTTAGTGAAGCTTTCTTT
CDR3aa: CAYLKGVSEAFF

v_gene: TRBV5-1
abundance: -
j_gene: TRBJ2-5
d_gene: TRBD2
CDR3nt: TGCGCCAGCAGCCCAGCCGGGGGGAGGGTACAAGAGACCCAGTACTTC
CDR3aa: CASSPAGGRVQETQYF

v_gene: TRBV28
abundance: -
j_gene: TRBJ2-1
d_gene: -
CDR3nt: TGTGCCAGCAGCCGGTGGGGGGATTACAATGAGCAGTTCTTC
CDR3aa: CASSRWGDYNEQFF

v_gene: TRBV11-2
abundance: -
j_gene: TRBJ2-7
d_gene: -
CDR3nt: TGTGCCAGCAGCTTAGTCCTTGGCTCAACATACGAGCAGTACTTC
CDR3aa: CASSLVLGSTYEQYF

v_gene: TRBV3-1/TRBV3-2
abundance: -
j_gene: TRBJ1-6
d_gene: -
CDR3nt: TGTGCCAGCAGCCCCCCGCAGGTTAATTCACCCCTCCACTTT
CDR3aa: CASSPPQVNSPLHF

v_gene: TRBV7-3
abundance: -
j_gene: TRBJ2-3
d_gene: -
CDR3nt: TGTGCCAGAACACCCACAGATACGCAGTATTTT
CDR3aa: CARTPTDTQYF

v_gene: TRBV6-6
abundance: -
j_gene: TRBJ2-7
d_gene: -
CDR3nt: TGTGCCAGCAGTTACTCGTTCAGGGGCCAGGACGAGCAGTACTTC
CDR3aa: CASSYSFRGQDEQYF

v_gene: TRBV7-9
abundance: -
j_gene: TRBJ1-5
d_gene: TRBD1
CDR3nt: TGTGCCAGCAGCTTAGTGACCCCAGGGGGCCGACAGCCCCAGCATTTT
CDR3aa: CASSLVTPGGRQPQHF

v_gene: TRBV7-9
abundance: few
j_gene: TRBJ2-5
d_gene: -
CDR3nt: TGTGCCAGCAGCTTAGGCGGGGGCGTGCAAGAGACCCAGTACTTC
CDR3aa: CASSLGGGVQETQYF

v_gene: TRBV29-1
abundance: -
j_gene: TRBJ2-2
d_gene: -
CDR3nt: TGCAGCGTTCATCAGGGAACCGGGGAGCTGTTTTTT
CDR3aa: CSVHQGTGELFF

v_gene: TRBV6-5
abundance: -
j_gene: TRBJ2-7
d_gene: -
CDR3nt: TGTGCCAGCAGTCGGGATACCTACGAGCAGTACTTC
CDR3aa: CASSRDTYEQYF

v_gene: TRBV2
abundance: once
j_gene: TRBJ1-2
d_gene: -
CDR3nt: TGTGCCAGCAGTCGGACACGCTTAAACAACTATGGCTACACCTTC
CDR3aa: CASSRTRLNNYGYTF

v_gene: TRBV2
abundance: -
j_gene: TRBJ1-2
d_gene: -
CDR3nt: TGTGCCAGCAGCCGGGGACAATACTATGGCTACACCTTC
CDR3aa: CASSRGQYYGYTF

v_gene: TRBV12-5
abundance: -
j_gene: TRBJ2-3
d_gene: -
CDR3nt: TGTGCTAGTGAAATCACGGGAGCCGAAGGGGATACGCAGTATTTT
CDR3aa: CASEITGAEGDTQYF

v_gene: TRBV27
abundance: -
j_gene: TRBJ2-3
d_gene: TRBD2
CDR3nt: TGTGCCAGCAGTACGACTAGCGGGGGCGCAGATACGCAGTATTTT
CDR3aa: CASSTTSGGADTQYF

v_gene: TRBV19
abundance: -
j_gene: TRBJ1-1
d_gene: TRBD1
CDR3nt: TGTGCCAGTAGTATAACAGGGGGCGCTGGGAACACTGAAGCTTTCTTT
CDR3aa: CASSITGGAGNTEAFF

v_gene: TRBV14
abundance: -
j_gene: TRBJ2-7
d_gene: -
CDR3nt: TGTGCCAGCAGCCGCTTTGGACAGGGAGGGGTCCTCGAGCAGTACTTC
CDR3aa: CASSRFGQGGVLEQYF

v_gene: TRBV7-3
abundance: -
j_gene: TRBJ2-7
d_gene: TRBD1
CDR3nt: TGTGCCAGCAGCTTAACAGGACAGGGGGCCGGATTGCAGTACTTC
CDR3aa: CASSLTGQGAGLQYF

v_gene: TRBV12-3/TRBV12-4
abundance: -
j_gene: TRBJ2-2
d_gene: -
CDR3nt: TGTGCCAGCAGCCGGGGGTACACCGGGGAGCTGTTTTTT
CDR3aa: CASSRGYTGELFF

v_gene: TRBV28
abundance: -
j_gene: TRBJ2-7
d_gene: TRBD2
CDR3nt: TGTGCCAGCACCCGGGGGGGTGCCTACGAGCAGTACTTC
CDR3aa: CASTRGGAYEQYF

v_gene: TRBV5-5
abundance: -
j_gene: TRBJ2-3
d_gene: TRBD2
CDR3nt: TGTGCCAGCTCCGGGGGGAGCACAGATACGCAGTATTTT
CDR3aa: CASSGGSTDTQYF

v_gene: TRBV6-1
abundance: -
j_gene: TRBJ1-1
d_gene: -
CDR3nt: TGTGCCAGCAGTGAACTCTTACTGGCAGGGGATCGTGGCACTGAAGCTTTCTTT
CDR3aa: CASSELLLAGDRGTEAFF

v_gene: TRBV19
abundance: -
j_gene: TRBJ2-7
d_gene: -
CDR3nt: TGTGCCAGTAGTATCAGGGATAACTACGAGCAGTACTTC
CDR3aa: CASSIRDNYEQYF